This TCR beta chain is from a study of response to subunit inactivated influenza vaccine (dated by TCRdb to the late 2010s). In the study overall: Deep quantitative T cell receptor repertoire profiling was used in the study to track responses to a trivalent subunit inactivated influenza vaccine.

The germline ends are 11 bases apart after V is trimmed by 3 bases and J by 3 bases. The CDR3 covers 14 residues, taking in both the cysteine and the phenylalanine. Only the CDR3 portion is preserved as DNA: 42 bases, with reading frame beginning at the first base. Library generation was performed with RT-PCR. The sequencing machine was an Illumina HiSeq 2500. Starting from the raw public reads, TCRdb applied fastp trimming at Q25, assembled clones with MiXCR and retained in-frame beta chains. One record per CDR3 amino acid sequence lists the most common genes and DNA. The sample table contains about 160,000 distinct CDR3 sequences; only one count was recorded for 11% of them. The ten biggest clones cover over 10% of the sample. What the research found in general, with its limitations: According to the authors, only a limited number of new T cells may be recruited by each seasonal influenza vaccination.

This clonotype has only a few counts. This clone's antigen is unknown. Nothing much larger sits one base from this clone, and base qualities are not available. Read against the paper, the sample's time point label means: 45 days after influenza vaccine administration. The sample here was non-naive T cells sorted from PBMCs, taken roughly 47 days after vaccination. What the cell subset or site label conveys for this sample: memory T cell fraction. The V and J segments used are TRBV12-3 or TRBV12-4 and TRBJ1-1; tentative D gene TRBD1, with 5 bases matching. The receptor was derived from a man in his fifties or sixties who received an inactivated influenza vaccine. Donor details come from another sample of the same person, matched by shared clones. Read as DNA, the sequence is TGTGCCAGCAGTTTTGGGGGACCCCACACTGAAGCTTTCTTT. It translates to CASSFGGPHTEAFF.